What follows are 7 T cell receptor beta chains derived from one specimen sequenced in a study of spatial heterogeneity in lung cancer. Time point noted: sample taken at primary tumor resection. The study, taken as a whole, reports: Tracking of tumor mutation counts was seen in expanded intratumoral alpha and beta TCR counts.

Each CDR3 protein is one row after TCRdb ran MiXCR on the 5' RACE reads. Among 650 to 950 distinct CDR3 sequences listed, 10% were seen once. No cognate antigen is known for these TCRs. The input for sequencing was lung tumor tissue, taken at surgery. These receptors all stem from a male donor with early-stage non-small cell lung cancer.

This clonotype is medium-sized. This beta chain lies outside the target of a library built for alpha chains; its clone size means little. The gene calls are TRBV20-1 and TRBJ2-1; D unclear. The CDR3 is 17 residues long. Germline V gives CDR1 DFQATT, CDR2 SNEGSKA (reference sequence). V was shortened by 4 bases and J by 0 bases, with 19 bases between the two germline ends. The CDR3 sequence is CSAMTRPIGSSYNEQFF. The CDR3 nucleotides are TGCAGTGCTATGACCCGCCCAATTGGAAGCTCCTACAATGAGCAGTTCTTC.

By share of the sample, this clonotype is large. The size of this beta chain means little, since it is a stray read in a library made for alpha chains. The CDR3 coding sequence is TGCGCCAGCAGCCTTGGACAGGGGGCTGAAGCTTTCTTT. The encoded protein is CASSLGQGAEAFF. The chain recombines TRBV5-1 with TRBJ1-1, with 10 bases that match TRBD1. The CDR3 consists of 13 residues. Trimming at V came to 4 bases and at J to 6 bases, leaving 3 bases not matched to a gene. Germline V gene lookup returns CDR1 SGHRS and CDR2 YFSETQ.

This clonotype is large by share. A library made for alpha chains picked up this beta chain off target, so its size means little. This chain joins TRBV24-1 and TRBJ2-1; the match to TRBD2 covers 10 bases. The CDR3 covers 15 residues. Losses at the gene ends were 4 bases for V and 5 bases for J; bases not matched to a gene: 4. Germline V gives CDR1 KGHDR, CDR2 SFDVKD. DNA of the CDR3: TGTGCCACCAGTGAGCTAGCGGGAGAGCACAATGAGCAGTTCTTC. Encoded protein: CATSELAGEHNEQFF.

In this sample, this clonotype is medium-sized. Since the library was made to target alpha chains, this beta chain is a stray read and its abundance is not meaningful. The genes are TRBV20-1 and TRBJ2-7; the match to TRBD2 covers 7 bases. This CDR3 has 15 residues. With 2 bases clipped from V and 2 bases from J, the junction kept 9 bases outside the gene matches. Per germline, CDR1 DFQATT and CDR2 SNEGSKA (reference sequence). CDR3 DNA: TGCAGTGCTAGACCCAGGACTAGAGGTCCCTACGAGCAGTACTTC. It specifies CSARPRTRGPYEQYF.

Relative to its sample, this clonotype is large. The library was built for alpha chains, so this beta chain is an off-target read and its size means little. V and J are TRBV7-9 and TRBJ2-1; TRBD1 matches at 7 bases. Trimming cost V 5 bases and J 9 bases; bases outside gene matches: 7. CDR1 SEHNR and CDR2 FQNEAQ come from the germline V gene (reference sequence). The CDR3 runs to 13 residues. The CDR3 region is CASSITGVVEQFF. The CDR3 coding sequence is TGTGCCAGCAGCATAACAGGGGTTGTTGAGCAGTTCTTC.

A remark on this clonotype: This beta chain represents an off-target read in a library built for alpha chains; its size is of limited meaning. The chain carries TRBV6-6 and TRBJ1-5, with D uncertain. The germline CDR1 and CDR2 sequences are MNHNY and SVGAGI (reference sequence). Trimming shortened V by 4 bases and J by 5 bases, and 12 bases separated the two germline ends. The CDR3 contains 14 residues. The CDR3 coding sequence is TGTGCCAGCAGTTGGACCGAGGGCGATCAGCCCCAGCATTTT. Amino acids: CASSWTEGDQPQHF.

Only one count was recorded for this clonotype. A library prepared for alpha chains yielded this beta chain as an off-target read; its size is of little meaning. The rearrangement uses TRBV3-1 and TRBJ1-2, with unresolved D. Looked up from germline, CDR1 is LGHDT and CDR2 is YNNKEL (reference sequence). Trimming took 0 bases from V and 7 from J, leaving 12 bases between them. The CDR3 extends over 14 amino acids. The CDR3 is CASSQERGLSGYTF. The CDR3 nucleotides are TGTGCCAGCAGCCAAGAAAGAGGTTTGAGTGGCTACACCTTC.